Shown below are 20 T cell receptor beta chains from a single sample sequenced in a study of response to subunit inactivated influenza vaccine. Via MiXCR, TCRdb re-called the RT-PCR reads, giving one row per CDR3 protein. The table records hundreds of thousands of distinct CDR3 sequences, less than 30% of them present only once. Sequencing used CD4+ T cells sorted from PBMCs, obtained 5 days after vaccination. The receptors stem from a man between 45 and 60 years old who received an inactivated influenza vaccine.

Many counts were recorded for this clonotype. This chain connects TRBV5-1 to TRBJ1-6; D is perhaps TRBD1 (5 bases). V was trimmed by 4 bases and J by 8 bases, leaving 19 bases between them. The germline CDR1 and CDR2 sequences are SGHRS and YFSETQ. The CDR3 loop spans 16 amino acids. This CDR3 reads CASSAGTATGDSPLHF. CDR3 DNA: TGCGCCAGCAGCGCAGGGACTGCGACTGGAGATTCACCCCTCCACTTT.

This clonotype was observed a handful of times. The chain carries TRBV29-1 and TRBJ2-3; the D gene could be TRBD1 or TRBD2 (6 bases each). CDR3 length: 14 residues. Trimming cost V 6 bases and J 2 bases, with 15 bases left between them. CDR1 SQVTM and CDR2 ANQGSEA come from the germline V gene. DNA for the CDR3: TGCAGCGTCGACAACGGGGGCCTCACAGATACGCAGTATTTT. It yields the protein CSVDNGGLTDTQYF.

This clonotype was seen repeatedly, ten times or more. The chain combines TRBV29-1 with TRBJ2-5, with a possible D match to TRBD1 (6 bases). CDR1 and CDR2 (germline): SQVTM, ANQGSEA. The CDR3 consists of 13 residues. V lost 4 bases and J 2 bases, leaving 11 bases between the germline ends. CDR3 loop: CSVGWGLQETQYF. Written as DNA, the CDR3 is TGCAGCGTTGGTTGGGGGCTTCAAGAGACCCAGTACTTC.

This clonotype was counted ten times or more. This rearrangement joins TRBV29-1 to TRBJ2-1; the D call may be TRBD1 or TRBD2 (5 bases each). CDR3 length: 10 residues. The germline gives CDR1 SQVTM, CDR2 ANQGSEA. The CDR3 nucleotides are TGCAGTGGGGGATTCAATGAGCAGTTCTTC. Protein: CSGGFNEQFF.

The CDR3 protein is CASSLTGTSDYNEQFF. The DNA of the CDR3 is TGTGCCAGCAGCCTGACCGGGACTAGCGACTACAATGAGCAGTTCTTC. The chain links TRBV9 to TRBJ2-1; TRBD2 aligns across 10 bases. The germline gives CDR1 SGDLS, CDR2 YYNGEE. This CDR3 region has 16 residues. The junction had 7 bases not matched to a gene; V was cut back by 4 bases and J by 3 bases.

The chain has TRBV6-2 or TRBV6-3 and TRBJ2-5; TRBD2 matches at 11 bases. V dropped 2 bases and J dropped 2; count of bases not matched to a gene: 7. CDR1 and CDR2 from the germline V gene are MNHEY and SVGEGT. CDR3 size: 17 residues. Here the CDR3 reads CASSYRLAGINQETQYF. For the CDR3, the DNA is TGTGCCAGCAGTTACCGACTAGCGGGGATTAATCAAGAGACCCAGTACTTC.

This clonotype has at least ten counts. The rearrangement links TRBV7-2 to TRBJ1-2; D perhaps matches TRBD1 (6 bases). The CDR3 contains 14 residues. Germline CDR1 and CDR2: SGHTA and FQGNSA. Trimming removed 5 bases from V and 2 bases from J, with 12 bases in between. The CDR3 coding sequence is TGTGCCAGCAGCCGCACAGGGAACAACTATGGCTACACCTTC. It specifies CASSRTGNNYGYTF.

This chain uses TRBV11-2 with TRBJ2-5, with TRBD2 matching over 10 bases. Trimming removed 3 bases from V and 2 bases from J; junction bases left unmatched: 12. Germline V gene data show CDR1 as SGHAT and CDR2 as FQNNGV. There are 18 residues in the CDR3. The CDR3 region has the DNA TGTGCCAGCAGCTTTCTTAGTAGCGGGGGGCGACATCAAGAGACCCAGTACTTC. It encodes CASSFLSSGGRHQETQYF.

This clonotype was detected a few times. The chain carries TRBV6-1 and TRBJ1-4; no firm D call. The germline V gene encodes CDR1 MNHNS and CDR2 SASEGT. Trimming stripped 5 bases from V and 8 bases from J, with 12 bases between. The CDR3 runs to 13 residues. This CDR3 is CASSINSGEKLFF. In DNA, the CDR3 is TGTGCCAGCAGTATCAACAGTGGGGAAAAACTGTTTTTT.

This clonotype was found many times. V and J are TRBV5-1 and TRBJ2-3; TRBD2 matches at 11 bases. J gave up 0 bases and V 4 bases, and 4 bases lay outside the gene matches. The CDR3 is 16 residues long. Germline CDR1 SGHRS, CDR2 YFSETQ. The CDR3: CASSGGTSGSTDTQYF. The CDR3 DNA reads TGCGCCAGCAGCGGAGGGACTAGCGGAAGCACAGATACGCAGTATTTT. Complete variable domain (other parts from reference TRBV5-1 and TRBJ2-3): KAGVTQTPRYLIKTRGQQVTLSCSPISGHRSVSWYQQTPGQGLQFLFEYFSETQRNKGNFPGRFSGRQFSNSRSEMNVSTLELGDSALYLCASSGGTSGSTDTQYFGPGTRLTVL.

The chain uses TRBV30 and TRBJ2-7; D not certain. The CDR3 covers 11 residues. The germline V gene encodes CDR1 GTSNPN and CDR2 SVGIG (reference sequence). The V end was cut by 5 bases, the J end by 7 bases, with 12 bases between. CDR3 DNA sequence: TGTGCCTGGGGAACGGCCAGGGAGCAGTACTTC. Protein product: CAWGTAREQYF.

The chain recombines TRBV6-5 with TRBJ2-7, with TRBD1 matching 9 bases. This CDR3 region has 15 residues. The V and J ends lost 0 bases and 6 bases, in that order; junction bases with no gene match: 6. Germline-derived CDR1 and CDR2 are MNHEY and SVGAGI. The CDR3 sequence: CASSYSGTGLSEQYF. CDR3 DNA: TGTGCCAGCAGTTACTCGGGGACAGGGCTGTCCGAGCAGTACTTC.

The chain carries TRBV12-3 or TRBV12-4 and TRBJ2-2; 9 bases are a match to TRBD1. V lost 5 bases, J lost 8 bases, and 3 bases stayed unmatched. This CDR3 has 13 residues. In nucleotides, the CDR3 is TGTGCCAGCAGTAAACAGGGGGCGGGGGAGCTGTTTTTT. As protein: CASSKQGAGELFF.

This clonotype was seen more than once but under ten times. The rearrangement links TRBV18 to TRBJ2-1, with 11 bases that match TRBD1. From germline, CDR1 is KGHSH and CDR2 LQKENI. V trimming: 0 bases; J trimming: 9 bases; junction bases outside the gene matches: 1. The CDR3 totals 14 residues. Written as DNA, the CDR3 is TGTGCCAGCTCACCACCCGGGACAGGGGGTGAGCAGTTCTTC. It is translated as CASSPPGTGGEQFF.

The chain recombines TRBV10-3 with TRBJ2-2; the D gene is possibly TRBD1 (8 bases). Per germline, CDR1 ENHRY and CDR2 SYGVKD. The V end was cut by 6 bases, the J end by 1 base, with 18 bases between. This CDR3 comprises 17 residues. The CDR3 nucleotides read TGTGCCATCAGCGCAAGGGGGGGACAGGAGAACACCGGGGAGCTGTTTTTT. This encodes CAISARGGQENTGELFF.

This clonotype has just one count. The chain uses TRBV7-3 and TRBJ2-3, with 12 bases matching TRBD2. This CDR3 is built from 16 residues. The junction had 7 bases not matched to a gene; V was cut back by 5 bases and J by 4 bases. Germline CDR1 and CDR2: SGHTA and FQGTGA. CDR3 protein: CASSPRLAGEADTQYF. The CDR3 DNA follows: TGTGCCAGCAGCCCGCGACTAGCGGGAGAGGCAGATACGCAGTATTTT. The variable domain in full, completed from reference TRBV7-3 and TRBJ2-3, reads GAGVSQTPSNKVTEKGKYVELRCDPISGHTALYWYRQSLGQGPEFLIYFQGTGAADDSGLPNDRFFAVRPEGSVSTLKIQRTERGDSAVYLCASSPRLAGEADTQYFGPGTRLTVL.

The chain uses TRBV11-2 and TRBJ1-6, with 12 positions matching TRBD1. Unmatched junction bases numbered 3, after V lost 2 bases and J lost 10 bases. The CDR3 covers 15 residues. CDR1 and CDR2 from the germline V gene are SGHAT and FQNNGV. CDR3 protein: CASSLSGQGASPLHF. CDR3 bases: TGTGCCAGCAGCTTATCGGGACAGGGGGCCTCACCCCTCCACTTT.

There are a few counts of this clonotype. The chain carries TRBV9 and TRBJ2-3; D is undetermined. This CDR3 has 14 amino acids. The germline gives CDR1 SGDLS, CDR2 YYNGEE. The germline V and J ends were trimmed by 1 base and 1 base, with 7 bases remaining between them. CDR3 nucleotides: TGTGCCAGCAGCGTACTGTCTCGCACAGATACGCAGTATTTT. This codes for CASSVLSRTDTQYF.

This clonotype was counted only a few times. V gene TRBV12-3 or TRBV12-4 combines with J gene TRBJ2-2; TRBD1 is a possible D gene (6 bases). Trimming left V 0 bases short and J 1 base short, with 12 bases between. CDR3 size: 17 residues. CDR3 sequence: CASSLARGVGNTGELFF. DNA for the CDR3: TGTGCCAGCAGTTTAGCCAGGGGTGTGGGGAACACCGGGGAGCTGTTTTTT.

This clonotype has only one observation. The chain has TRBV2 and TRBJ1-1; 11 bases line up with TRBD1. V lost 9 bases to trimming and J lost 7 bases; unmatched junction nucleotides: 10. Germline lookup yields CDR1 SNHLY and CDR2 FYNNEI. The length of the CDR3 is 14 residues. Here the CDR3 reads CARSRDRGTSEAFF. The CDR3 DNA sequence: TGTGCCAGAAGTCGGGACAGGGGGACCAGTGAAGCTTTCTTT.